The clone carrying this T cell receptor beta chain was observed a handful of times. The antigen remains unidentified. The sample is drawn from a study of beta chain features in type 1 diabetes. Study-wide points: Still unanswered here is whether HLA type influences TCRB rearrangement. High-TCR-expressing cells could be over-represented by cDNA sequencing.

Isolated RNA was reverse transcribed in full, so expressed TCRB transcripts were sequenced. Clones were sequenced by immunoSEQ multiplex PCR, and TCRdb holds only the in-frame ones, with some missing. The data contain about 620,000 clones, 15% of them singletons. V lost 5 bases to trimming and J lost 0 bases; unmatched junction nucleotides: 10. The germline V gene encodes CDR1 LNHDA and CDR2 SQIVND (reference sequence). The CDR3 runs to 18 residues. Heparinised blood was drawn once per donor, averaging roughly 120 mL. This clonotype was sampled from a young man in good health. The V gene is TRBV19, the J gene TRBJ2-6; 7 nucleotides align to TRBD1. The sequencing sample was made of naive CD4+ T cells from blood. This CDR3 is CASSYPGQPFSGANVLTF. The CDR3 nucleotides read TGTGCCAGTAGTTATCCGGGACAGCCCTTCTCTGGGGCCAACGTCCTGACTTTC.